One sample yielded the 16 T cell receptor beta chains listed below, sequenced in a study of blood T cell repertoires in COVID-19. Repertoires were generated with immunoSEQ multiplex PCR, while TCRdb's copy carries only in-frame clones and drops some. The repertoire has almost 400,000 clones, around 89% of them found once; the top ten carry around 0.91%. Source material: PBMCs or T cells enriched from blood (not recorded which). The receptors stem from a woman aged 25 to 39 with acute COVID-19.

This clone appeared once. The V and J genes are TRBV5-6 and TRBJ2-7; TRBD1 aligns across 10 bases. The CDR3 has 14 residues. The ends lost 4 bases at V and 2 bases at J; junction bases unmatched: 3. CDR1 is SGHDT and CDR2 is YYEEEE in the germline V gene. CDR3 in DNA: TGTGCCAGCAGCGACGGGACAGGGGCCTACGAGCAGTACTTC. Translated: CASSDGTGAYEQYF.

This rearrangement joins TRBV19 to TRBJ1-4, with a tentative D call TRBD1 (6 bases). Trimming pared 5 bases from V and 2 bases from J, leaving 18 bases between. Looked up from germline, CDR1 is LNHDA and CDR2 is SQIVND (reference sequence). This CDR3 is 17 amino acids long. CDR3 sequence: CASSPRVQGPTNEKLFF. The CDR3 bases are TGTGCCAGTAGTCCTAGGGTACAGGGCCCGACTAATGAAAAACTGTTTTTT.

This chain links TRBV5-1 with TRBJ2-7; a weak D match, TRBD1 (6 bases). The V end was cut by 4 bases, the J end by 6 bases, with 11 bases between. The CDR3 extends over 12 amino acids. Germline assignment: CDR1 SGHRS and CDR2 YFSETQ. CDR3 amino acids: CASSLNRAEQYF. CDR3 nucleotide sequence: TGCGCCAGCAGCCTCAACAGGGCCGAGCAGTACTTC.

This chain links TRBV6-5 with TRBJ2-2; tentative D call: TRBD1 (5 bases). Trimming took off 2 bases at V and 0 bases at J, with 10 bases between the two ends. The CDR3 covers 16 residues. Germline loops: CDR1 MNHEY, CDR2 SVGAGI. The CDR3 DNA reads TGTGCCAGCAGTTACGACTGGGGCGCGAACACCGGGGAGCTGTTTTTT. This gives the protein CASSYDWGANTGELFF.

This CDR3 reads CASSPGTSMYEQYF. CDR3 bases: TGTGCCAGCTCGCCCGGGACTAGCATGTACGAGCAGTACTTC. This sequence joins TRBV18 and TRBJ2-7; 9 positions agree with TRBD2. The junction had 7 bases not matched to a gene; V was cut back by 6 bases and J by 4 bases. This CDR3 has 14 amino acids. Germline lookup yields CDR1 KGHSH and CDR2 LQKENI.

The V call is TRBV6-1, the J call TRBJ1-6; D is ambiguous. Germline CDR1 reads MNHNS; CDR2 reads SASEGT. Deletions cut 1 base from V and 5 bases from J, with 9 bases between. The CDR3 is 15 residues long. This chain's CDR3 is CASSEEKEHNSPLHF. CDR3 coding DNA: TGTGCCAGCAGTGAAGAGAAGGAGCATAATTCACCCCTCCACTTT.

V is TRBV18 and J is TRBJ1-2, with a possible D match to TRBD1 (6 bases). CDR1 and CDR2 (germline): KGHSH, LQKENI. The V end lost 2 bases, the J end lost 8 bases, and 15 bases lay between the germline ends. The CDR3 runs 14 residues. The CDR3 loop reads CASSPVGQTVGYTF. The CDR3 region has the DNA TGTGCCAGCTCACCAGTCGGACAGACGGTGGGCTACACCTTC.

V usage is TRBV30 and J usage is TRBJ1-3; D gene ambiguous. This CDR3 spans 15 amino acids. Per the germline V gene, CDR1 is GTSNPN and CDR2 is SVGIG (reference sequence). V was shortened by 2 bases and J by 0 bases, with 11 bases between the two germline ends. CDR3 nucleotide sequence: TGTGCCTGGAGTAAGCCAGCTAGCTCTGGAAACACCATATATTTT. The encoded protein is CAWSKPASSGNTIYF.

The gene calls are TRBV7-9 and TRBJ1-1, with TRBD1 as a possible D gene (6 bases). The germline V gene encodes CDR1 SEHNR and CDR2 FQNEAQ (reference sequence). The CDR3 is made up of 14 amino acids. Trimming left V 5 bases short and J 4 bases short, with 14 bases between. The CDR3 nucleotides read TGTGCCAGCAGCCGCTTCGCCAGGGGCACTGAAGCTTTCTTT. It is translated as CASSRFARGTEAFF. Looking up the rest from reference TRBV7-9 and TRBJ1-1 gives the full variable domain: DTGVSQNPRHKITKRGQNVTFRCDPISEHNRLYWYRQTLGQGPEFLTYFQNEAQLEKSRLLSDRFSAERPKGSFSTLEIQRTEQGDSAMYLCASSRFARGTEAFFGQGTRLTVV.

This chain connects TRBV7-2 to TRBJ2-6; 8 nucleotides agree with TRBD2. After removal of 2 bases from V and 0 bases from J, the junction contained 0 bases not matched to a gene. CDR1 is SGHTA, CDR2 FQGNSA, per germline. CDR3 length: 16 residues. The CDR3: CASSLSGSSGANVLTF. CDR3 nucleotide sequence: TGTGCCAGCAGCTTAAGCGGGAGCTCTGGGGCCAACGTCCTGACTTTC.

The chain is built from TRBV11-1 and TRBJ2-1; possible D gene TRBD1, 6 bases. CDR1 and CDR2 (germline): SGHAT, FQDESV (reference sequence). The CDR3 consists of 16 residues. Deletions cut 3 bases from V and 9 bases from J, with 21 bases between. The CDR3 here is CASSLGTGWGGGEQFF. CDR3 DNA sequence: TGTGCCAGCAGCTTGGGAACAGGGTGGGGCGGTGGTGAGCAGTTCTTC.

The rearrangement uses TRBV7-8 and TRBJ2-4; tentative D call: TRBD2 (5 bases). This CDR3 is built from 14 residues. CDR1 is SGHVS and CDR2 is FQNEAQ in the germline V gene. With 5 bases removed from V and 0 bases from J, the gap between germline ends came to 8 bases. The CDR3 nucleotides read TGTGCCAGCAGCCGAGGACTAGCCAAAAACATTCAGTACTTC. This translates into CASSRGLAKNIQYF.

The chain is built from TRBV27 and TRBJ1-5; possible D gene TRBD1, 5 bases. Per germline, CDR1 MNHEY and CDR2 SMNVEV (reference sequence). CDR3 length equals 14 residues. Between the trimmed V and J ends, which lost 1 base and 6 bases, there was a span of 10 bases. CDR3: CASSLFLGGQPQHF. DNA for the CDR3: TGTGCCAGCAGTTTATTCTTGGGGGGTCAGCCCCAGCATTTT.

The V call is TRBV27, the J call TRBJ1-2, with TRBD1 matching 9 bases. V trimming: 1 base; J trimming: 7 bases; junction bases outside the gene matches: 7. This CDR3 is built from 15 residues. Germline CDR1 MNHEY, CDR2 SMNVEV (reference sequence). The DNA for the CDR3 is TGTGCCAGCAGTTTATATCCACAGGGGGCAGCTGGCTACACCTTC. Protein product: CASSLYPQGAAGYTF.

This chain uses TRBV30 with TRBJ2-7; D possibly corresponds to TRBD2 (6 bases). CDR1 is GTSNPN and CDR2 is SVGIG in the germline V gene (reference sequence). The CDR3 spans 13 residues. The V and J ends lost 5 bases and 2 bases respectively, with 13 bases between them. In DNA form, the CDR3 reads TGTGCCTGGGGAAACGGGGGAACCTACGAGCAGTACTTC. The encoded protein is CAWGNGGTYEQYF.

The chain has TRBV5-1 and TRBJ1-2, with D possibly TRBD1 on 6 matching bases. Trimming removed 4 bases from V and 6 bases from J, with 16 bases in between. This CDR3 contains 14 residues. The germline V gene has CDR1 SGHRS and CDR2 YFSETQ. The CDR3 reads CASSADGQFDGYTF. In nucleotides, the CDR3 is TGCGCCAGCAGCGCCGATGGACAGTTTGATGGCTACACCTTC.